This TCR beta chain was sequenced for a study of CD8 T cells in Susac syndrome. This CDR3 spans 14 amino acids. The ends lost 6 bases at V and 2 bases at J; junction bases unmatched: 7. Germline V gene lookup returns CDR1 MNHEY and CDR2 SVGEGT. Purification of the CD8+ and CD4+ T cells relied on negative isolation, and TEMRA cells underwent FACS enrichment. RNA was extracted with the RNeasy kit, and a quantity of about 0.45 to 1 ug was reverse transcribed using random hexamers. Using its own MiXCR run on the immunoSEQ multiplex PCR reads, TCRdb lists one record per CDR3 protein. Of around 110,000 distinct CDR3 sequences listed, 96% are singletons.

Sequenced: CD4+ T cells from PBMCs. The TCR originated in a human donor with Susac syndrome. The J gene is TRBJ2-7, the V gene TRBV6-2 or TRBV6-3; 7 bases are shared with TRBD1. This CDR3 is CASSTTRGTYEQYF. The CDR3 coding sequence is TGTGCCAGCAGCACGACCAGGGGGACCTACGAGCAGTACTTC.